This TCR beta chain stems from a study of T-cell memory formation after mild COVID-19. Across the study: Each donor largely had its own TCR clusters.

Of note for this clonotype: Its antigen is as yet unknown.

Whole-study results and caveats: In pre-infection memory, a portion of responding clones appeared, which suggested that cross-reactive memory joined. Still unconfirmed is whether the second-wave clones peaking on day 37 recognized SARS-CoV-2.

5'RACE with constant-segment primers built TCRalpha and TCRbeta cDNA libraries with UMIs. TCRdb processed the 5' RACE reads anew with MiXCR; each CDR3 protein has one entry. Of about 130,000 distinct CDR3 sequences listed, about 17% were seen once; the top ten hold about 15%. The sequenced material came from PBMCs or a T cell subset sorted from them (not recorded which). The clonotype was recovered from an adult woman who had mild COVID-19 (a few samples of this study predate the infection). Cell type and time point are not known.

The CDR3 is CASSLVWLPADTQYF. CDR3 bases: TGTGCCAGCAGCTTAGTATGGCTGCCAGCCGATACGCAGTATTTT. The chain employs TRBV7-2 and TRBJ2-3; D gene unclear. Germline lookup yields CDR1 SGHTA and CDR2 FQGNSA. This CDR3 has 15 amino acids. The ends were cut back, 1 base at V and 6 bases at J, with 14 bases in the middle.